These 8 T cell receptor beta chains share one sample of origin, sequenced in a study of blood T cell repertoires in COVID-19. Only in-frame clones appear in the TCRdb table, and some are missing; sequencing was by immunoSEQ multiplex PCR. Of almost 400,000 clones in the sample, more than 75% were seen once. Sequenced input: PBMCs or T cells enriched from blood (not recorded which). Receptors were obtained from a woman aged 25 to 39 with acute COVID-19.

V usage is TRBV9 and J usage is TRBJ1-6; D possibly corresponds to TRBD1 (5 bases). V lost 2 bases and J lost 6, with 15 bases in between. CDR3 length equals 16 residues. Per the germline V gene, CDR1 is SGDLS and CDR2 is YYNGEE. The CDR3 sequence is CASSVAPGLVNSPLHF. The CDR3 DNA sequence: TGTGCCAGCAGCGTGGCTCCGGGACTGGTTAATTCACCCCTCCACTTT.

This clone has only one observation. The V and J genes are TRBV10-3 and TRBJ1-5; a weak D match, TRBD1 (5 bases). Germline loops: CDR1 ENHRY, CDR2 SYGVKD. This CDR3 has 15 amino acids. The ends were cut back, 3 bases at V and 2 bases at J, with 11 bases in the middle. CDR3 bases: TGTGCCATCAGTGATTTGGGGGGACGCAATCAGCCCCAGCATTTT. Translation gives CAISDLGGRNQPQHF.

This clone appeared a single time. The chain links TRBV10-2 to TRBJ1-2; the D gene is possibly TRBD1 (6 bases). V was pared by 5 bases and J by 8 bases, with 21 bases between. Per the germline V gene, CDR1 is WSHSY and CDR2 is SAAADI. This CDR3 is built from 15 residues. CDR3 sequence: CASSQEDSPSLGYTF. The CDR3 coding sequence is TGCGCCAGCAGTCAGGAGGACAGCCCGTCCCTCGGCTACACCTTC.

The CDR3 sequence: CASSPTSGGSYEQYF. CDR3 DNA: TGTGCCAGCAGCCCGACTAGCGGGGGAAGCTACGAGCAGTACTTC. The chain links TRBV4-2 to TRBJ2-7; 12 bases align to TRBD2. Germline CDR1 LGHNA, CDR2 YNFKEQ. The V and J ends lost 4 bases and 3 bases, in that order; junction bases with no gene match: 4. The CDR3 sequence is 15 residues long.

The chain recombines TRBV2 with TRBJ2-1; TRBD1 matches at 7 bases. V gave up 6 bases and J gave up 5 bases; unmatched junction bases: 1. Germline CDR1 and CDR2: SNHLY and FYNNEI. The CDR3 extends over 12 amino acids. The CDR3 spells CASSGQDNEQFF. The CDR3 coding sequence is TGTGCCAGCAGCGGACAGGACAATGAGCAGTTCTTC.

The chain links TRBV19 to TRBJ2-1, with 8 bases matching TRBD1. This CDR3 region has 19 residues. Germline V gene data show CDR1 as LNHDA and CDR2 as SQIVND (reference sequence). The junction had 16 bases not matched to a gene; V was cut back by 1 base and J by 5 bases. DNA of the CDR3: TGTGCCAGTAGTATAGCCCCCTTTAGGACAGGGATAATCCACAATGAGCAGTTCTTC. Translating it yields CASSIAPFRTGIIHNEQFF.

The chain combines TRBV28 with TRBJ2-4, with D unresolved. The V end lost 5 bases, the J end lost 7 bases, and 15 bases lay between the germline ends. The CDR3 length is 14 residues. Germline V gives CDR1 MDHEN, CDR2 SYDVKM. The CDR3 loop is CASSTTRQVNIQYF. For the CDR3, the DNA is TGTGCCAGCAGTACGACACGACAAGTCAACATTCAGTACTTC.

J is TRBJ2-1 and V is TRBV5-6; possibly TRBD1 for D (6 bases). V was cut by 4 bases and J by 7 bases, with 21 bases left in between. Germline-derived CDR1 and CDR2 are SGHDT and YYEEEE. CDR3 length: 16 residues. In nucleotides, the CDR3 is TGTGCCAGCAGCCCCGGACTCGGTCAAAGGGGGAATGAGCAGTTCTTC. Its protein is CASSPGLGQRGNEQFF.